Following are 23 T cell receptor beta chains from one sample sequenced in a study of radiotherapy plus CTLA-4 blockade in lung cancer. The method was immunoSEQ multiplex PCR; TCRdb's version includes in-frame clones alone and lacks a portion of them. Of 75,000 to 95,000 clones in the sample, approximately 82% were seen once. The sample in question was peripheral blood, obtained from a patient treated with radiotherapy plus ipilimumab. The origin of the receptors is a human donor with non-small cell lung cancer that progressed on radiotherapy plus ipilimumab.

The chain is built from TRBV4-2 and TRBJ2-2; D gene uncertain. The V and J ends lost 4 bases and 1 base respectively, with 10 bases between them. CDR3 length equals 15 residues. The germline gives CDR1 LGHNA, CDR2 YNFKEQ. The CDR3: CASSPSTLNTGELFF. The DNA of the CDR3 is TGTGCCAGCAGCCCTTCGACTCTGAACACCGGGGAGCTGTTTTTT.

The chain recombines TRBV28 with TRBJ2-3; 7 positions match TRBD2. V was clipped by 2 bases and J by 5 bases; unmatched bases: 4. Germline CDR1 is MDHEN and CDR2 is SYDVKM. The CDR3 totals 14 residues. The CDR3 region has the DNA TGTGCCAGCAGTTTAGCGGGAGAGAAAGATACGCAGTATTTT. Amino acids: CASSLAGEKDTQYF.

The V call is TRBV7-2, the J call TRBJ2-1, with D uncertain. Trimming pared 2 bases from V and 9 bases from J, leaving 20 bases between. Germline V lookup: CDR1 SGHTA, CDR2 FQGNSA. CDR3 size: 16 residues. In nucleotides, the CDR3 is TGTGCCAGCAGCTTATTAGGGTCCACCCGGCGAAGTGAGCAGTTCTTC. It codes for CASSLLGSTRRSEQFF.

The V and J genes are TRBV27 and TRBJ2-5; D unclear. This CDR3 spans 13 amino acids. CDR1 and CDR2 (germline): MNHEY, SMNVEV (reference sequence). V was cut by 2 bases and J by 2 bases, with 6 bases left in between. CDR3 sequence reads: CASSLIGQETQYF. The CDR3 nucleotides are TGTGCCAGCAGTTTAATTGGTCAAGAGACCCAGTACTTC.

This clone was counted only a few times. The chain's CDR3 is CASSEGGTQFRRNTEAFF. In DNA, the CDR3 is TGCGCCAGCAGTGAGGGCGGGACACAATTCCGTCGGAACACTGAAGCTTTCTTT. The V and J genes are TRBV10-2 and TRBJ1-1, with D perhaps TRBD1 (6 bases). Between the trimmed V and J ends, which lost 2 bases and 1 base, there was a span of 20 bases. Germline CDR1 WSHSY, CDR2 SAAADI. This CDR3 is 18 amino acids long.

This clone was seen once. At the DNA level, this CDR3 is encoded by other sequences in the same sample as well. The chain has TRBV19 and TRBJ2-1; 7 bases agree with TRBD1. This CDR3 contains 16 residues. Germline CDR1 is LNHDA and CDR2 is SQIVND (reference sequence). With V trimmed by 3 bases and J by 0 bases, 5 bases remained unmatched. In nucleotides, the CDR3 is TGTGCCAGTAGTATTGTCCCAGGGGGCTCCTACAATGAGCAGTTCTTC. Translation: CASSIVPGGSYNEQFF.

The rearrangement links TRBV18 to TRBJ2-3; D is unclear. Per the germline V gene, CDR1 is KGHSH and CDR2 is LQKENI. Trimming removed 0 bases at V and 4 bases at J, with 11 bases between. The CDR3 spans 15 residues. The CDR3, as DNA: TGTGCCAGCTCACCACCGAGGTGGGTCGCAGATACGCAGTATTTT. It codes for CASSPPRWVADTQYF.

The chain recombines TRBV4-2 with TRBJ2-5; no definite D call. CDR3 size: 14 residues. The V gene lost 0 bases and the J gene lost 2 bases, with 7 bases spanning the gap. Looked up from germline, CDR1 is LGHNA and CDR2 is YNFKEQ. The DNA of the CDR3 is TGTGCCAGCAGCCAAGATGACCAGCAAGAGACCCAGTACTTC. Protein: CASSQDDQQETQYF.

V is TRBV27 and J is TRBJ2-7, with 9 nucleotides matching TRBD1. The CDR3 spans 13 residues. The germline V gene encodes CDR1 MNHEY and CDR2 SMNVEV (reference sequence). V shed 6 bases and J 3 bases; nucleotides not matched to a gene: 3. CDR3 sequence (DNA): TGTGCCAGCAGGGGGACAGGGCTCTACGAGCAGTACTTC. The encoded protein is CASRGTGLYEQYF.

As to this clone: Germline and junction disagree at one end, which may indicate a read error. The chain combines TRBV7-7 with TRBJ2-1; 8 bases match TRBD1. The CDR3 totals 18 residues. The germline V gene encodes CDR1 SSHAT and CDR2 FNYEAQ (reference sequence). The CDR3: CASSLQIGRQGTRDEQFF. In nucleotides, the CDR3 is TGTGCTAGCAGCCTCCAAATCGGTCGACAGGGGACACGGGATGAGCAGTTCTTC.

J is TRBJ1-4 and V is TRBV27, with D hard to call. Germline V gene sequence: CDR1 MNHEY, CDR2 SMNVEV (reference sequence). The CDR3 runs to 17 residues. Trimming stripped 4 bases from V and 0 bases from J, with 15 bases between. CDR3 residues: CASSSALTSATNEKLFF. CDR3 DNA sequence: TGTGCCAGCAGTTCCGCTCTGACATCAGCAACTAATGAAAAACTGTTTTTT. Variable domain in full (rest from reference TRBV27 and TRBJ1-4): EAQVTQNPRYLITVTGKKLTVTCSQNMNHEYMSWYRQDPGLGLRQIYYSMNVEVTDKGDVPEGYKVSRKEKRNFPLILESPSPNQTSLYFCASSSALTSATNEKLFFGSGTQLSVL.

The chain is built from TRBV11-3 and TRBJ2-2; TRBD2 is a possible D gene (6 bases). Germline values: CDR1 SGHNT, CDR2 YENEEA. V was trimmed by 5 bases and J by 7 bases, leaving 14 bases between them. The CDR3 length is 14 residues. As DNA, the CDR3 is TGTGCCAGCAGCCCCCGGGGGATGAACGGGGAGCTGTTTTTT. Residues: CASSPRGMNGELFF.

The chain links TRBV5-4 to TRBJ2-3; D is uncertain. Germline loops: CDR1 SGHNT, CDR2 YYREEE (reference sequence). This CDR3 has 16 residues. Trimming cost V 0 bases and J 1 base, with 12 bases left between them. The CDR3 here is CASSLAATAGTDTQYF. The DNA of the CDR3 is TGTGCCAGCAGCTTGGCCGCCACCGCTGGCACAGATACGCAGTATTTT.

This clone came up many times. DNA for the CDR3: TGTGCCAGCAGTTTCCCCAATCCACTGACGGGGGATTGGGGCTACACCTTC. Translation: CASSFPNPLTGDWGYTF. V gene TRBV28 combines with J gene TRBJ1-2; tentatively, D is TRBD1 (5 bases). The CDR3 covers 17 residues. The germline V gene encodes CDR1 MDHEN and CDR2 SYDVKM. V was trimmed by 3 bases and J by 8 bases, leaving 25 bases between them.

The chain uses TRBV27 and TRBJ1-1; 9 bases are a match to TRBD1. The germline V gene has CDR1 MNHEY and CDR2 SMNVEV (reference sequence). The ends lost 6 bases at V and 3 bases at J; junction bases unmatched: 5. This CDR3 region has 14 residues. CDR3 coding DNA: TGTGCCAGCAGCCACAGGGGGCCCGACACTGAAGCTTTCTTT. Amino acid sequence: CASSHRGPDTEAFF.

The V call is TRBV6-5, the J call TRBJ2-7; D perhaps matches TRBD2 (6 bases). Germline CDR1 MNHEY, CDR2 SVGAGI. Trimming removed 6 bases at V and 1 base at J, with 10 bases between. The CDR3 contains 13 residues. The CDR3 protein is CASSRRDSYEQYV. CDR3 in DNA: TGTGCCAGCAGCAGGAGGGATTCCTACGAGCAGTACGTC.

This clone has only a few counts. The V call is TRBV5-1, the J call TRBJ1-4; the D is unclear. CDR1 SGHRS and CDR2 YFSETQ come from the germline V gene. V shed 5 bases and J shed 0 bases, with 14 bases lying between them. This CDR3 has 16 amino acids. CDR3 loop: CASRRLGIPTNEKLFF. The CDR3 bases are TGCGCCAGCAGGCGACTGGGGATCCCAACTAATGAAAAACTGTTTTTT.

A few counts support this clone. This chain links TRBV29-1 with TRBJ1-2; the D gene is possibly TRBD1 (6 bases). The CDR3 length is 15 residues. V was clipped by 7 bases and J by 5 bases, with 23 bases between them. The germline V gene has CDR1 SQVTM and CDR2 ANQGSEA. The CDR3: CSGGAGGAFQYGYTF. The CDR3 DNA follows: TGCAGCGGGGGGGCGGGGGGCGCATTCCAATATGGCTACACCTTC.

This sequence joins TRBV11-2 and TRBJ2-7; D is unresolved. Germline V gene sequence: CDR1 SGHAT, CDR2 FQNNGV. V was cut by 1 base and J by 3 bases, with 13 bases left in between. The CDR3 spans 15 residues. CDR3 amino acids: CASSLANSGRYEQYV. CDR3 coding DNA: TGTGCCAGCAGCTTAGCTAACTCAGGTCGCTACGAGCAGTACGTC.

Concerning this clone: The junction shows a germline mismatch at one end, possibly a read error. CDR3 DNA: TGTGCTAGCAGCTTAGCACTAGGGAGCTCCTACGAGCAGTACTTC. Encoded protein: CASSLALGSSYEQYF. V usage is TRBV7-7 and J usage is TRBJ2-7; the D gene is possibly TRBD2 (5 bases). The CDR3 runs to 15 residues. The germline V gene encodes CDR1 SSHAT and CDR2 FNYEAQ (reference sequence). Supplemented by reference TRBV7-7 and TRBJ2-7, the full variable domain reads GAGVSQSPRYKVTKRGQDVTLRCDPISSHATLYWYQQALGQGPEFLTYFNYEAQPDKSGLPSDRFSAERPEGSISTLTIQRTEQRDSAMYRCASSLALGSSYEQYFGPGTRLTVT.

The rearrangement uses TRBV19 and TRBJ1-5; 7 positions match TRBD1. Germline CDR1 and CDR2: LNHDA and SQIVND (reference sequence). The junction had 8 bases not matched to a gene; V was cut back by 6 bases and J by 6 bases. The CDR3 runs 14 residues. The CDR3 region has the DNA TGTGCCAGTAGAAACGACAGGGTAAGTCAGCCCCAGCATTTT. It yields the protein CASRNDRVSQPQHF.

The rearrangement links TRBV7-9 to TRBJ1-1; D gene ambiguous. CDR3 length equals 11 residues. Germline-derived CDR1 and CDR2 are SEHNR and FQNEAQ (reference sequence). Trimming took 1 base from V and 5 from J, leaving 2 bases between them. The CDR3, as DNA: TGTGCCAGCAGCTTAGGGACTGAAGCTTTCTTT. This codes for CASSLGTEAFF.

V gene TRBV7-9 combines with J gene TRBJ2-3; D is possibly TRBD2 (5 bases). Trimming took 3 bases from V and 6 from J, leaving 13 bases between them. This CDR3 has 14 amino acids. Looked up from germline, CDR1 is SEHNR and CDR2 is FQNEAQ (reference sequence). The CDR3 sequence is CASSFLTTTDTQYF. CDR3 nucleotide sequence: TGTGCCAGCAGCTTCTTGACTACTACGGATACGCAGTATTTT.